This is a list of T cell receptor beta chains from one sample in a study of PD-L1 blockade in urothelial cancer. Here immunoSEQ multiplex PCR was the method, and the copy in TCRdb shows in-frame clones only, minus some. Here the sample spans 45,000 to 55,000 clones, roughly 88% being singletons. The starting material was PBMCs, obtained around atezolizumab (anti-PD-L1) treatment. These receptors all come from a man aged 45 to 65 with urothelial cancer. Each CDR3 is given with its conserved first and last residue. Fields, in order: D gene, V gene, clone size, J gene, CDR3 protein, CDR3 DNA. D genes are given only for firm matches. Some rows have no size entry. The others give once, few or many, or a class for an expanded clone.

D gene: TRBD1; V gene: TRBV14; clone size: few; J gene: TRBJ1-6; CDR3 protein: CASSPRGQGHNSPLHF; CDR3 DNA: TGTGCCAGCAGCCCGAGGGGACAGGGCCATAATTCACCCCTCCACTTT
D gene: TRBD1; V gene: TRBV30; clone size: NA; J gene: TRBJ1-6; CDR3 protein: CASDRGRSYNSPLHF; CDR3 DNA: TGTGCCTCGGACAGGGGGCGCTCCTATAATTCACCCCTCCACTTT
D gene: NA; V gene: TRBV19; clone size: few; J gene: TRBJ1-5; CDR3 protein: CASSWDKYSNQPQHF; CDR3 DNA: TGTGCCAGTAGTTGGGACAAGTATAGCAATCAGCCCCAGCATTTT
D gene: TRBD1; V gene: TRBV5-5; clone size: NA; J gene: TRBJ1-2; CDR3 protein: CASSGQGAKYGYTF; CDR3 DNA: TGTGCCAGCAGCGGACAGGGGGCAAAGTATGGCTACACCTTC
D gene: TRBD2; V gene: TRBV15; clone size: NA; J gene: TRBJ2-7; CDR3 protein: CATSRVAGGSNEQYF; CDR3 DNA: TGTGCCACCAGCAGAGTAGCGGGAGGATCCAACGAGCAGTACTTC
D gene: NA; V gene: TRBV5-4; clone size: NA; J gene: TRBJ1-4; CDR3 protein: CASSSRTATNEKLFF; CDR3 DNA: TGTGCCAGCAGTTCCAGAACAGCAACTAATGAAAAACTGTTTTTT
D gene: TRBD1; V gene: TRBV28; clone size: NA; J gene: TRBJ2-1; CDR3 protein: CASSLRDRDNEQFF; CDR3 DNA: TGTGCCAGCAGTTTGAGGGACAGGGACAATGAGCAGTTCTTC
D gene: TRBD1; V gene: TRBV5-4; clone size: NA; J gene: TRBJ1-1; CDR3 protein: CASSGRGQGTHTEAFF; CDR3 DNA: TGTGCCAGCAGCGGACGCGGACAGGGGACCCACACTGAAGCTTTCTTT
D gene: TRBD2; V gene: TRBV6-6; clone size: NA; J gene: TRBJ2-1; CDR3 protein: CASSYLTSGGVEQFF; CDR3 DNA: TGTGCCAGCAGTTACCTGACTAGCGGGGGCGTAGAGCAGTTCTTC
D gene: NA; V gene: TRBV18; clone size: NA; J gene: TRBJ2-2; CDR3 protein: CASSPQAPTGNTGELFF; CDR3 DNA: TGTGCCAGCTCACCACAAGCCCCGACTGGGAACACCGGGGAGCTGTTTTTT
D gene: TRBD2; V gene: TRBV6-5; clone size: NA; J gene: TRBJ2-7; CDR3 protein: CASSGGSKTYEQYF; CDR3 DNA: TGTGCCAGCAGCGGCGGGAGTAAGACCTACGAGCAGTACTTC
D gene: NA; V gene: TRBV10-3; clone size: NA; J gene: TRBJ1-2; CDR3 protein: CAIREPGQSYGYTF; CDR3 DNA: TGTGCCATCAGGGAACCGGGACAAAGCTATGGCTACACCTTC
D gene: NA; V gene: TRBV11-2; clone size: NA; J gene: TRBJ2-3; CDR3 protein: CASSPDWGDTQYF; CDR3 DNA: TGTGCCAGCAGCCCGGACTGGGGAGATACGCAGTATTTT
D gene: NA; V gene: TRBV20-1; clone size: NA; J gene: TRBJ2-1; CDR3 protein: CSAQRANEQFF; CDR3 DNA: TGCAGTGCTCAGAGGGCCAATGAGCAGTTCTTC
D gene: TRBD1; V gene: TRBV28; clone size: NA; J gene: TRBJ1-1; CDR3 protein: CASTVSRGLTEAFF; CDR3 DNA: TGTGCCAGCACCGTTTCGAGGGGGCTCACTGAAGCTTTCTTT
D gene: NA; V gene: TRBV7-6; clone size: NA; J gene: TRBJ1-2; CDR3 protein: CASSLGSGVAPGANYGYTF; CDR3 DNA: TGTGCCAGCAGCTTAGGGTCGGGGGTAGCCCCCGGAGCTAACTATGGCTACACCTTC
D gene: TRBD1; V gene: TRBV18; clone size: NA; J gene: TRBJ1-2; CDR3 protein: CASSPAGQNYGYTF; CDR3 DNA: TGTGCCAGCTCACCAGCGGGACAGAACTATGGCTACACCTTC
D gene: NA; V gene: TRBV6-1; clone size: NA; J gene: TRBJ1-2; CDR3 protein: CASSIRTDLGGYTF; CDR3 DNA: TGTGCCAGCAGTATTCGGACAGACCTAGGTGGCTACACCTTC
D gene: NA; V gene: TRBV9; clone size: NA; J gene: TRBJ1-3; CDR3 protein: CASSSPNSGNTIYF; CDR3 DNA: TGTGCCAGCAGCTCTCCTAACTCTGGAAACACCATATATTTT
D gene: TRBD2; V gene: TRBV7-2; clone size: NA; J gene: TRBJ2-3; CDR3 protein: CASSFRLAGGPDTQYF; CDR3 DNA: TGTGCCAGCAGCTTTCGACTAGCGGGGGGGCCAGATACGCAGTATTTT
D gene: TRBD2; V gene: TRBV10-1; clone size: NA; J gene: TRBJ2-5; CDR3 protein: CASHLAGGPGETQYF; CDR3 DNA: TGCGCCAGTCATCTAGCGGGAGGGCCGGGTGAGACCCAGTACTTC
D gene: TRBD2; V gene: TRBV11-3; clone size: NA; J gene: TRBJ2-7; CDR3 protein: CASSLPRGLAGLVHEQYF; CDR3 DNA: TGTGCCAGCAGCTTACCCCGAGGACTAGCGGGCCTCGTTCACGAGCAGTACTTC
D gene: TRBD1; V gene: TRBV9; clone size: NA; J gene: TRBJ2-5; CDR3 protein: CASSVLPGGAARETQYF; CDR3 DNA: TGTGCCAGCAGCGTACTCCCAGGGGGCGCGGCGAGGGAGACCCAGTACTTC
D gene: NA; V gene: TRBV27; clone size: NA; J gene: TRBJ1-4; CDR3 protein: CASSLSFVEATNEKLFF; CDR3 DNA: TGTGCCAGCAGTTTATCGTTTGTGGAGGCAACTAATGAAAAACTGTTTTTT
D gene: TRBD1; V gene: TRBV14; clone size: NA; J gene: TRBJ2-2; CDR3 protein: CASSQDRDVRGPNTGELFF; CDR3 DNA: TGTGCCAGCAGCCAAGATAGAGATGTAAGGGGGCCGAACACCGGGGAGCTGTTTTTT
D gene: TRBD1; V gene: TRBV7-9; clone size: few; J gene: TRBJ1-6; CDR3 protein: CASSLDGTGNNSPLHF; CDR3 DNA: TGTGCCAGCAGCTTAGACGGGACAGGGAATAATTCACCCCTCCACTTT
D gene: TRBD1; V gene: TRBV6-1; clone size: NA; J gene: TRBJ1-1; CDR3 protein: CASSKGAGQATEAFF; CDR3 DNA: TGTGCCAGCAGTAAGGGTGCGGGACAGGCCACTGAAGCTTTCTTT
D gene: NA; V gene: TRBV5-1; clone size: NA; J gene: TRBJ2-2; CDR3 protein: CASSAKGGGSGELFF; CDR3 DNA: TGCGCCAGCAGCGCAAAGGGAGGAGGATCCGGGGAGCTGTTTTTT
D gene: TRBD2; V gene: TRBV7-2; clone size: NA; J gene: TRBJ2-1; CDR3 protein: CASSPGLAGYSEQFF; CDR3 DNA: TGTGCCAGCAGCCCGGGACTAGCGGGATACAGTGAGCAGTTCTTC
D gene: NA; V gene: TRBV6-5; clone size: few; J gene: TRBJ1-2; CDR3 protein: CASSNLYGYTF; CDR3 DNA: TGTGCCAGCAGTAATCTATATGGCTACACCTTC
D gene: NA; V gene: TRBV7-2; clone size: NA; J gene: TRBJ1-4; CDR3 protein: CASSALEEKLFF; CDR3 DNA: TGTGCCAGCAGCGCCCTGGAGGAAAAACTGTTTTTT
D gene: TRBD1; V gene: TRBV7-2; clone size: NA; J gene: TRBJ2-7; CDR3 protein: CASSIPGQGVTYEQYF; CDR3 DNA: TGTGCCAGCAGCATCCCGGGACAGGGGGTTACCTACGAGCAGTACTTC
D gene: TRBD1; V gene: TRBV7-7; clone size: once; J gene: TRBJ1-3; CDR3 protein: CASSLGTGDRSTIYF; CDR3 DNA: TGTGCCAGCAGCTTAGGGACAGGGGATCGGAGCACCATATATTTT
D gene: TRBD1; V gene: TRBV30; clone size: NA; J gene: TRBJ1-5; CDR3 protein: CAWSHGGGQGGGQPQHF; CDR3 DNA: TGTGCCTGGAGTCACGGGGGGGGACAGGGAGGAGGTCAGCCCCAGCATTTT
D gene: NA; V gene: TRBV6-5; clone size: NA; J gene: TRBJ2-7; CDR3 protein: CASRLLLYSYEQYF; CDR3 DNA: TGTGCCAGCAGACTACTACTTTATTCCTACGAGCAGTACTTC
D gene: TRBD1; V gene: TRBV9; clone size: NA; J gene: TRBJ2-5; CDR3 protein: CASSPRQGIQETQYF; CDR3 DNA: TGTGCCAGCAGCCCCCGACAGGGCATCCAAGAGACCCAGTACTTC
D gene: TRBD1; V gene: TRBV6-5; clone size: NA; J gene: TRBJ2-7; CDR3 protein: CASSYSFRGPYEQYF; CDR3 DNA: TGTGCCAGCAGTTACTCGTTCAGGGGGCCCTACGAGCAGTACTTC
D gene: TRBD2; V gene: TRBV9; clone size: NA; J gene: TRBJ2-1; CDR3 protein: CASSVTSGGASQTEQFF; CDR3 DNA: TGTGCCAGCAGCGTGACTAGCGGGGGGGCAAGTCAAACTGAGCAGTTCTTC
D gene: NA; V gene: TRBV19; clone size: NA; J gene: TRBJ1-2; CDR3 protein: CASSLFGQNYGYTF; CDR3 DNA: TGTGCCAGTAGTCTATTTGGACAGAACTATGGCTACACCTTC
D gene: TRBD2; V gene: TRBV5-1; clone size: NA; J gene: TRBJ2-1; CDR3 protein: CASSPGLAGARLDEQFF; CDR3 DNA: TGCGCCAGCAGCCCGGGACTAGCGGGGGCGAGACTGGATGAGCAGTTCTTC
D gene: TRBD2; V gene: TRBV2; clone size: NA; J gene: TRBJ2-5; CDR3 protein: CASSGGLQGTQYF; CDR3 DNA: TGTGCCAGCAGTGGGGGACTACAAGGGACCCAGTACTTC
D gene: TRBD2; V gene: TRBV2; clone size: medium-sized; J gene: TRBJ2-2; CDR3 protein: CASRRLAGVSGELFF; CDR3 DNA: TGTGCCAGCAGAAGACTAGCGGGAGTGAGTGGGGAGCTGTTTTTT
D gene: TRBD2; V gene: TRBV5-1; clone size: NA; J gene: TRBJ2-7; CDR3 protein: CASRFTLAGNYEQYF; CDR3 DNA: TGCGCCAGCAGATTCACACTAGCGGGTAACTACGAGCAGTACTTC
D gene: TRBD1; V gene: TRBV4-1; clone size: NA; J gene: TRBJ1-2; CDR3 protein: CASSQAPGQGGYGYTF; CDR3 DNA: TGCGCCAGCAGCCAAGCCCCGGGACAGGGCGGGTATGGCTACACCTTC
D gene: NA; V gene: TRBV1; clone size: NA; J gene: TRBJ2-5; CDR3 protein: CTSSQASGGLQETQYF; CDR3 DNA: TGCACCAGCAGCCAAGCTAGCGGTGGGCTCCAAGAGACCCAGTACTTC
D gene: TRBD2; V gene: TRBV7-9; clone size: NA; J gene: TRBJ2-5; CDR3 protein: CASSLALLAGGTETQYF; CDR3 DNA: TGTGCCAGCAGCTTAGCGCTACTAGCGGGGGGGACAGAGACCCAGTACTTC
D gene: TRBD1; V gene: TRBV11-3; clone size: NA; J gene: TRBJ2-3; CDR3 protein: CASRRGTGITDTQYF; CDR3 DNA: TGTGCCAGCAGGAGGGGGACAGGGATCACAGATACGCAGTATTTT
D gene: NA; V gene: TRBV27; clone size: NA; J gene: TRBJ2-7; CDR3 protein: CASIPKGDSYEQYF; CDR3 DNA: TGTGCCAGCATTCCAAAGGGAGACTCCTACGAGCAGTACTTC
D gene: TRBD1; V gene: TRBV25-1; clone size: NA; J gene: TRBJ1-1; CDR3 protein: CASSIPGTAEAFF; CDR3 DNA: TGTGCCAGTTCGATACCAGGGACAGCTGAAGCTTTCTTT
D gene: TRBD2; V gene: TRBV25-1; clone size: NA; J gene: TRBJ2-2; CDR3 protein: CASRPSGENTGELFF; CDR3 DNA: TGTGCCAGCAGACCTAGCGGAGAGAACACCGGGGAGCTGTTTTTT
D gene: TRBD1; V gene: TRBV6-1; clone size: NA; J gene: TRBJ2-7; CDR3 protein: CASSDPGQGSSYEQYF; CDR3 DNA: TGTGCCAGCAGTGACCCGGGACAGGGTAGCTCCTACGAGCAGTACTTC
D gene: NA; V gene: TRBV5-6; clone size: NA; J gene: TRBJ2-5; CDR3 protein: CASSLVEETQYF; CDR3 DNA: TGTGCCAGCAGCTTGGTGGAGGAGACCCAGTACTTC
D gene: NA; V gene: TRBV13; clone size: NA; J gene: TRBJ2-6; CDR3 protein: CASSLVGGAGANVLTF; CDR3 DNA: TGTGCCAGCAGCTTAGTAGGCGGGGCTGGGGCCAACGTCCTGACTTTC